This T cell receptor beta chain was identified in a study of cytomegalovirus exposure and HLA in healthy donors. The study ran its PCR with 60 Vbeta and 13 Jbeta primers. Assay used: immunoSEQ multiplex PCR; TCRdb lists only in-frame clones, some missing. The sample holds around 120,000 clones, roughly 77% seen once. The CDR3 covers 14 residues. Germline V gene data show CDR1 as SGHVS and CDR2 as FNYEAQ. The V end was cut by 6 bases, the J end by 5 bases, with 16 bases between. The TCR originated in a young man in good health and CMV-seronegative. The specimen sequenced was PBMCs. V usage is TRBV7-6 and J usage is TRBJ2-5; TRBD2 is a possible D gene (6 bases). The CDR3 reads CASRPVTGVETQYF. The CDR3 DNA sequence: TGTGCCAGCAGACCCGTCACGGGGGTGGAGACCCAGTACTTC.